There are a few counts of the clone carrying this TCR beta chain. Its target is not known. TCRdb re-derived calls from the RACE reads in MiXCR, one entry per CDR3 protein. The repertoire holds approximately 77,000 distinct CDR3 sequences, around 15% seen once, with 3.5% to 6% in the top ten. The data were taken from a study of human T cells and chemical hapten exposure. Study context: Affected patients, primarily female, had alopecia areata, totalis or universalis. General study points: Alopecia in the donors means their immune response may deviate from healthy people's. Correlating positively with patch test score were the PT1 expanded TCR counts.

Time point meaning: pre-sensitization, week 0. Treatment here: therapeutic diphenylcyclopropenone sensitization with weekly scalp DPC. The study enrolled 18 to 70-year-old alopecia patients suitable for DPC. J was trimmed by 2 bases and V by 6 bases; bases with no gene match: 3. There are 13 residues in the CDR3. The germline gives CDR1 MDHEN, CDR2 SYDVKM. The sequence was collected from a woman in her fifties or sixties with alopecia areata. Some clones in this sample may be carry-over from other donors' samples. Sample: whole blood, taken in connection with sensitization to the hapten diphenylcyclopropenone (DPC). The V gene is TRBV28, the J gene TRBJ1-1; 7 bases match TRBD1. The CDR3 DNA follows: TGTGCCAGCAGCTGGGACAGTAACACTGAAGCTTTCTTT. Protein product: CASSWDSNTEAFF.